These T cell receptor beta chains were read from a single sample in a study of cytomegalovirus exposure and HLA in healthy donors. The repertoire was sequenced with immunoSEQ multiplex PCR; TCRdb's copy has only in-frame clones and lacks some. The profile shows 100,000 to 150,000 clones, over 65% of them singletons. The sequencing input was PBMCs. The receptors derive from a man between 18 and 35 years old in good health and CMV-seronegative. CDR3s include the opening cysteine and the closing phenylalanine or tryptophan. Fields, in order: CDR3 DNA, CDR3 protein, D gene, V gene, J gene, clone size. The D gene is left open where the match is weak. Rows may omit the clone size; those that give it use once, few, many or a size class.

CDR3nt: TGTGCCAGCAGCACGACAGCGGGGGGGTCCTATAATTCACCCCTCCACTTT; CDR3aa: CASSTTAGGSYNSPLHF; d_gene: .; v_gene: TRBV5-5; j_gene: TRBJ1-6; abundance: few
CDR3nt: TGTGCCAGCAGCCAGAGCGGAAACACCATATATTTT; CDR3aa: CASSQSGNTIYF; d_gene: .; v_gene: TRBV14; j_gene: TRBJ1-3; abundance: .
CDR3nt: TGTGCCAGTAGCTTTCGTAGGCAGGATAATGAAAAACTGTTTTTT; CDR3aa: CASSFRRQDNEKLFF; d_gene: .; v_gene: TRBV19; j_gene: TRBJ1-4; abundance: .
CDR3nt: TGTGCCAGTAGGATGGCAGGGCCCTCCTCTGGAAACACCATATATTTT; CDR3aa: CASRMAGPSSGNTIYF; d_gene: .; v_gene: TRBV19; j_gene: TRBJ1-3; abundance: .
CDR3nt: TGTGCCAGCAGCTTAACCCCACTAGCGGGGGGCCGGGTTGAGCAGTTCTTC; CDR3aa: CASSLTPLAGGRVEQFF; d_gene: TRBD2; v_gene: TRBV7-3; j_gene: TRBJ2-1; abundance: .
CDR3nt: TGCGCCAGCAGCTCCCACTCTGCCGGAGAGACCCAGTACTTC; CDR3aa: CASSSHSAGETQYF; d_gene: .; v_gene: TRBV5-1; j_gene: TRBJ2-5; abundance: .
CDR3nt: TGTGCCAGCAGACGGGGGGGGGACTATGGCTACACCTTC; CDR3aa: CASRRGGDYGYTF; d_gene: .; v_gene: TRBV6-7; j_gene: TRBJ1-2; abundance: .
CDR3nt: TGTGCCAGCAGCTCAGTAGGACACTACGAGCAGTACTTC; CDR3aa: CASSSVGHYEQYF; d_gene: .; v_gene: TRBV7-2; j_gene: TRBJ2-7; abundance: .
CDR3nt: TGTGCCAGCAGCCATTCTGGGGCAGTTCCCTCCTACGAGCAGTACTTC; CDR3aa: CASSHSGAVPSYEQYF; d_gene: .; v_gene: TRBV9; j_gene: TRBJ2-7; abundance: .
CDR3nt: TGTGCCAGCAGTGAAATGGGCAGATCCTACGAGCAGTACTTC; CDR3aa: CASSEMGRSYEQYF; d_gene: .; v_gene: TRBV25-1; j_gene: TRBJ2-7; abundance: .
CDR3nt: TGTGCCAGCAGACAGACGAACACTGAAGCTTTCTTT; CDR3aa: CASRQTNTEAFF; d_gene: .; v_gene: TRBV2; j_gene: TRBJ1-1; abundance: once
CDR3nt: TGTGCCAGCAGCTCCCAAAGGACTAGCACAGATACGCAGTATTTT; CDR3aa: CASSSQRTSTDTQYF; d_gene: .; v_gene: TRBV7-8; j_gene: TRBJ2-3; abundance: once
CDR3nt: TGCAGCGTGTGGGACAGGGGTCACAATGAGCAGTTCTTC; CDR3aa: CSVWDRGHNEQFF; d_gene: TRBD1; v_gene: TRBV29-1; j_gene: TRBJ2-1; abundance: .
CDR3nt: TGTGCCAGCAGCGGAAAACAGGGTTTTGGGACTGAAGCTTTCTTT; CDR3aa: CASSGKQGFGTEAFF; d_gene: .; v_gene: TRBV5-4; j_gene: TRBJ1-1; abundance: .
CDR3nt: TGCGCCAGCAGCCACCTCCACGGACAGGGGTACGAGCAGTACTTC; CDR3aa: CASSHLHGQGYEQYF; d_gene: TRBD1; v_gene: TRBV4-1; j_gene: TRBJ2-7; abundance: .
CDR3nt: TGTGCCAGCAGTTACTCCCTGGACAGGAACTATGGCTACACCTTC; CDR3aa: CASSYSLDRNYGYTF; d_gene: TRBD1; v_gene: TRBV6-5; j_gene: TRBJ1-2; abundance: .
CDR3nt: TGTGCCAGCTCACCACTAGCGGGGCCCCACCTTCCCGAGGCAGATACGCAGTATTTT; CDR3aa: CASSPLAGPHLPEADTQYF; d_gene: TRBD2; v_gene: TRBV18; j_gene: TRBJ2-3; abundance: .